These 5 T cell receptor beta chains originate from one sample sequenced in a study of T cells in Graves' hyperthyroidism and ophthalmopathy. RNA transcripts provided the source from which TCR beta CDR3 regions were amplified. Researchers ran a first-round RT-PCR on the TCR CDR3 using the HTBI primer set. TCRdb used MiXCR to reprocess the multiplex PCR reads, holding one entry per CDR3 protein. The sample shows over 650,000 distinct CDR3 sequences, 16% of them seen only once. Sequencing was performed on blood. The receptors shown here come from a man between 18 and 35 years old with Graves' hyperthyroidism.

This clonotype was detected a few times. This chain connects TRBV6-1 to TRBJ2-4; D is ambiguous. Germline CDR1 is MNHNS and CDR2 is SASEGT. The CDR3 spans 16 residues. The ends were cut back, 2 bases at V and 0 bases at J, with 11 bases in the middle. The DNA for the CDR3 is TGTGCCAGCAGTGAATTGCTTCAGGTAGCCAAAAACATTCAGTACTTC. Its protein product is CASSELLQVAKNIQYF.

The chain combines TRBV4-2 with TRBJ2-1; D remains unclear. Germline CDR1 is LGHNA and CDR2 is YNFKEQ. This CDR3 has 13 residues. V lost 5 bases and J lost 5, with 10 bases in between. The CDR3 reads CASSLENHNEQFF. The CDR3 coding sequence is TGTGCCAGCAGCTTAGAGAACCACAATGAGCAGTTCTTC.

Only a few counts were recorded for this clonotype. V usage is TRBV7-2 and J usage is TRBJ2-7; 7 bases fit TRBD1. In germline, CDR1 is SGHTA, CDR2 FQGNSA. V was clipped by 5 bases and J by 2 bases; unmatched bases: 12. This CDR3 comprises 16 residues. The CDR3 is CASSPSTGMGTYEQYF. In DNA, the CDR3 is TGTGCCAGCAGCCCGTCGACAGGGATGGGTACCTACGAGCAGTACTTC.

This clonotype was seen ten or more times. The J gene is TRBJ2-5, the V gene TRBV29-1; possibly TRBD2 for D (7 bases). This CDR3 region has 15 residues. The ends were cut back, 4 bases at V and 5 bases at J, with 20 bases in the middle. Germline values: CDR1 SQVTM, CDR2 ANQGSEA. CDR3 nucleotide sequence: TGCAGCGTTGCCCAAACCCCGGGGGGCGGGGAGACCCAGTACTTC. It yields the protein CSVAQTPGGGETQYF.

This clonotype was recorded many times. This chain links TRBV28 with TRBJ2-2; unclear D gene. CDR3 length: 15 amino acids. The germline V and J ends were trimmed by 1 base and 6 bases, with 12 bases remaining between them. Germline V gives CDR1 MDHEN, CDR2 SYDVKM. The chain's CDR3 is CASSLSGKGSGELFF. CDR3 bases: TGTGCCAGCAGTTTATCAGGAAAGGGCTCCGGGGAGCTGTTTTTT. The full variable domain, with the rest looked up from reference TRBV28 and TRBJ2-2, is DVKVTQSSRYLVKRTGEKVFLECVQDMDHENMFWYRQDPGLGLRLIYFSYDVKMKEKGDIPEGYSVSREKKERFSLILESASTNQTSMYLCASSLSGKGSGELFFGEGSRLTVL.